The rows below give T cell receptor beta chains drawn from one sample of a study of regulatory T cells in long-lasting Graves disease. Via MiXCR, TCRdb re-called the multiplex PCR reads, giving one row per CDR3 protein. The sample records over 650,000 distinct CDR3 sequences, roughly 30% being singletons. The material was peripheral blood mononuclear cells (PBMCs), obtained when the disease was refractory, from a patient treated with antithyroid drugs. The origin of the receptors is a female donor with Graves disease. Each CDR3 is given with its conserved first and last residue. A D gene is named only where the DNA matches it firmly. Not all rows give a size; the values are once, few, many and, for expanded clones, a class.

j_gene,abundance,v_gene,d_gene,CDR3nt,CDR3aa
TRBJ2-1,NA,TRBV11-2,TRBD2,TGTGCCAGCAGCCGGGGGGCTAGCGGGAGGAATGAGCAGTTCTTC,CASSRGASGRNEQFF
TRBJ2-7,NA,TRBV9,NA,TGTGCCAGCAGCGTTGGGGTAGGGGCAACCTACGAGCAGTACTTC,CASSVGVGATYEQYF
TRBJ1-1,many,TRBV6-1,TRBD1,TGTGCCAGCAGCCTACAGGGGGCGGGTATGAACACTGAAGCTTTCTTT,CASSLQGAGMNTEAFF
TRBJ1-2,NA,TRBV6-1,TRBD1,TGTGCCAGCAGGAAACAGGGGAAGGGCTATGGCTACACCTTC,CASRKQGKGYGYTF
TRBJ1-2,NA,TRBV19,NA,TGTGCCAGTAGAACAGATACCTTTGATGGCTACACCTTC,CASRTDTFDGYTF
TRBJ2-5,NA,TRBV3-1,NA,TGTGCCAGCAGCCAAGCCGGCGCCCGTCTTTCAGGAGAGACCCAGTACTTC,CASSQAGARLSGETQYF
TRBJ2-5,few,TRBV6-1,NA,TGTGCCAGCAGTCCCCGGACAGCACAAGAGACCCAGTACTTC,CASSPRTAQETQYF
TRBJ1-2,many,TRBV28,NA,TGTGCCAGCGGACCGAGCGGCTACACCTTC,CASGPSGYTF
TRBJ1-1,many,TRBV2,TRBD1,TGTGCCAGCCACAGGGGCATCACTGAAGCTTTCTTT,CASHRGITEAFF
TRBJ2-7,few,TRBV29-1,NA,TGCAGCGTTGAAGAAGGGGGTCCCGCCACCTACGAGCAGTACTTC,CSVEEGGPATYEQYF
TRBJ2-7,NA,TRBV6-1,NA,TGTGCCAACAGTGTCGTACAGGTATCTAGCTACGAGCAGTACTTC,CANSVVQVSSYEQYF
TRBJ1-4,few,TRBV7-9,NA,TGTGCCAGCAGCTCTTGGACACAACCTCGAGCTAATGAAAAACTGTTTTTT,CASSSWTQPRANEKLFF
TRBJ1-2,NA,TRBV24-1,NA,TGTGCCACCAGTGATTGGCCCGGAGGTTATGGCTACACCTTC,CATSDWPGGYGYTF
TRBJ2-7,many,TRBV2,NA,TGTGCCAGCAGTGAAGTTCTAGGGCAGAACTCCTACGAGCAGTACTTC,CASSEVLGQNSYEQYF
TRBJ2-7,NA,TRBV9,TRBD2,TGTGCCAGCAGCGTAGTTGCTAGCGGGGCTACCTACGAGCAGTACTTC,CASSVVASGATYEQYF
TRBJ1-6,NA,TRBV11-2,NA,TGTGCCAGCAGCTTAGGGACCCGTGGGGATTCACCCCTCCACTTT,CASSLGTRGDSPLHF
TRBJ2-1,NA,TRBV12-5,TRBD2,TGTGCTAGTGGTTTGGTCACTAGCGGGATAGCCTCCTACAATGAGCAGTTCTTC,CASGLVTSGIASYNEQFF
TRBJ1-1,NA,TRBV20-1,NA,TGCAGTGCTGTACAGTCGCTGTACACTGAAGCTTTCTTT,CSAVQSLYTEAFF
TRBJ1-4,NA,TRBV5-1,NA,TGCGCCAGCAGCATAGCAGGGGTTCGTGAAAAACTGTTTTTT,CASSIAGVREKLFF
TRBJ2-2,few,TRBV7-2,TRBD2,TGTGCCAGCAGCTCGAGACCGGGACTAGCGGGATTACCCACCGGGGAGCTGTTTTTT,CASSSRPGLAGLPTGELFF
TRBJ1-5,NA,TRBV19,NA,TGTGCCAGTAGTTCTCCGAGGGGAGGGGGAGGCAATCAGCCCCAGCATTTT,CASSSPRGGGGNQPQHF
TRBJ2-4,NA,TRBV15,NA,TGTGCCACCAGCAGAGGTCTCGGTCCGGGGGTTGCGGCCAAAAACATTCAGTACTTC,CATSRGLGPGVAAKNIQYF
TRBJ2-5,NA,TRBV12-3/TRBV12-4,TRBD2,TGTGCCAGCACCAGAGGGACTAGCGGGAGGGCCTCAGAGACCCAGTACTTC,CASTRGTSGRASETQYF
TRBJ2-2,NA,TRBV20-1,NA,TGCAGTGCTAGTAGGTCCACGAACACCGGGGAGCTGTTTTTT,CSASRSTNTGELFF
TRBJ2-6,NA,TRBV6-9,TRBD1,TGTGCCAGCAGTTATCGAACAGGGGGCCCTGGGGCCAACGTCCTGACTTTC,CASSYRTGGPGANVLTF
TRBJ1-5,NA,TRBV15,TRBD1,TGTGCCACCAGCGCGCGGAGACAGGGTAATCGGCCCCAGCATTTT,CATSARRQGNRPQHF
TRBJ2-7,NA,TRBV11-2,TRBD2,TGTGCCAGCAGCAAGGGACTAGCGGGAGGGAAACTCGTCGAGCAGTACTTC,CASSKGLAGGKLVEQYF
TRBJ1-2,NA,TRBV3-1,TRBD1,TGTGCCAGCAGCCAAGGCAGGGGGCGTAACTATGGCTACACCTTC,CASSQGRGRNYGYTF
TRBJ2-5,few,TRBV20-1,TRBD2,TGCAGTGCTGATACTAGCGGGAGAACCCAAGAGACCCAGTACTTC,CSADTSGRTQETQYF
TRBJ2-7,NA,TRBV24-1,NA,TGTGCCACCAGTGACAGACGGACAAACAGGCAGTACTTC,CATSDRRTNRQYF
TRBJ1-1,few,TRBV6-2/TRBV6-3,NA,TGTGCCAGCAAGCTAAGAGGACTCGGAAACACTGAAGCTTTCTTT,CASKLRGLGNTEAFF
TRBJ2-5,NA,TRBV19,NA,TGTGCCAGTAGTGACCGACTGGGAGAGACCCAGTACTTC,CASSDRLGETQYF
TRBJ1-1,NA,TRBV2,NA,TGTGCCAGCACCGAGGCCCCAGCGAACACTGAAGCTTTCTTT,CASTEAPANTEAFF
TRBJ1-1,NA,TRBV5-5,TRBD1,TGCGCCAGCAGCTTGGAGGCCCAGGGGGGTACTGAAGCTTTCTTT,CASSLEAQGGTEAFF
TRBJ2-7,NA,TRBV6-1,NA,TGTGCCACCTGGGGAGGGGGAATTAACTCCTACGAGCAGTACTTC,CATWGGGINSYEQYF
TRBJ1-2,NA,TRBV3-1,TRBD1,TGTGCCAGCAGCCAGAGACAGGGTTTTGGCTACACCTTC,CASSQRQGFGYTF
TRBJ1-2,NA,TRBV7-6,NA,TGTGCCAGCAGCTTAGATACGGGGAAGTATGGCTACACCTTC,CASSLDTGKYGYTF
TRBJ2-1,NA,TRBV2,TRBD2,TGTGCCAGCAGTGGGACTAGCGGGAGGGCCCTTGAGCAGTTCTTC,CASSGTSGRALEQFF
TRBJ2-5,NA,TRBV13,NA,TGTGCCAGCAGTAACCGGGGACTTTCGCGTGGGCATGAAGAGACCCAGTACTTC,CASSNRGLSRGHEETQYF
TRBJ2-7,NA,TRBV9,NA,TGTGCCAGCAGCGTAGCTGGCGGGCTGACCTACGAGCAGTACTTC,CASSVAGGLTYEQYF
TRBJ1-4,many,TRBV6-1,NA,TGTGCCACTTCGAGAGGAACTAATGAAAAACTGTTTTTT,CATSRGTNEKLFF
TRBJ1-2,few,TRBV2,NA,TGTGCCAGCAGGGGTTATAGGACCACAGCAGAATATGGCTACACCTTC,CASRGYRTTAEYGYTF
TRBJ2-6,NA,TRBV6-4,NA,TGTGCCAGCAGTTACTCGGCCCCCAGGGTAACTGGGGCCAACGTCCTGACTTTC,CASSYSAPRVTGANVLTF
TRBJ1-5,NA,TRBV7-8,NA,TGTGCCAGCAGCTTAGGGGGAACCCGATGGAATCAGCCCCAGCATTTT,CASSLGGTRWNQPQHF
TRBJ1-1,few,TRBV7-2,NA,TGTGCCAGCAGCTTAGTAGTTGAAGCTTTCTTT,CASSLVVEAFF
TRBJ1-1,once,TRBV7-9,NA,TGTGCCAGCATTAGAGGGGCAAACACTGAAGCTTTCTTT,CASIRGANTEAFF
TRBJ1-5,few,TRBV6-1,NA,TGTGCCAGCAGTGAATTTAGGGTTCACGATCAGCCCCAGCATTTT,CASSEFRVHDQPQHF
TRBJ1-2,many,TRBV5-1,TRBD1,TGCGCCAGCAGCCCCGGGGACAGGGGCCCCCTTAACTATGGCTACACCTTC,CASSPGDRGPLNYGYTF
TRBJ1-4,NA,TRBV20-1,NA,TGCAGTACCAGAGATGCAACTAATGAAAAACTGTTTTTT,CSTRDATNEKLFF
TRBJ2-5,many,TRBV11-2,NA,TGTGCCAGCAGCTTAGGTGCAGCTTCCCAAGAGACCCAGTACTTC,CASSLGAASQETQYF
TRBJ1-1,NA,TRBV7-9,NA,TGTGCCAGCAGCTTAGATAGCGATAACACTGAAGCTTTCTTT,CASSLDSDNTEAFF
TRBJ1-2,NA,TRBV3-1,NA,TGTGCCAGCAGCCAAGTTGGACAGAGGGTTACCTTC,CASSQVGQRVTF
TRBJ1-4,NA,TRBV7-9,NA,TGTGCCAGCAGCTTAACGGGCCCCTCAAACGCGGAAAAACTGTTTTTT,CASSLTGPSNAEKLFF
TRBJ1-5,NA,TRBV30,TRBD1,TGTGCCTGGAGTCGCGGACAGGTCAGCAATCAGCCCCAGCATTTT,CAWSRGQVSNQPQHF
TRBJ1-5,few,TRBV29-1,NA,TGCAGCGCTTGGGACGGGGGAAATCAGCCCCAGCATTTT,CSAWDGGNQPQHF
TRBJ1-2,NA,TRBV7-9,NA,TGTGCCAGCAGCAATAGACAGTACTATGGCTACACCTTC,CASSNRQYYGYTF
TRBJ1-1,NA,TRBV29-1,NA,TGCAGCGTCGGCTGGGGCCCTGAAGCTTTCTTT,CSVGWGPEAFF
TRBJ2-2,NA,TRBV7-3,TRBD2,TGTGCCAGCAGCTTCCGTCCGCTAGCGGGAGGGCCAGCGAACACCGGGGAGCTGTTTTTT,CASSFRPLAGGPANTGELFF
TRBJ1-1,few,TRBV11-2,TRBD1,TGTGCCAGCAGCCCAACGGGGACAGGTTCTTATCGGGGGAACACTGAAGCTTTCTTT,CASSPTGTGSYRGNTEAFF
TRBJ1-1,NA,TRBV5-5,NA,TGTGCCAGCAGTTCAGGGTTGAGGACTGAAGCTTTCTTT,CASSSGLRTEAFF